The present entry profiles one TCR beta chain with its context. The antigen is unknown. Sequencing used immunoSEQ multiplex PCR; TCRdb keeps in-frame clones, though not all of them. The sample yields 76,000 or so clones, about 89% seen once. This sample is drawn from a study of OX40 agonist ivuxolimab in advanced cancers. Study-wide results and caveats: In the 0.1-3.0 mg/kg groups, partial responders showed among the lowest expansion. Low normalized T-cell clonal expansion was additionally recorded for some nonresponders.

The CDR3 extends over 14 amino acids. CDR1 and CDR2 from the germline V gene are LNHDA and SQIVND (reference sequence). V shed 6 bases and J 6 bases; nucleotides not matched to a gene: 7. This material consisted of CD4+ or CD8+ T cells sorted from blood, taken in a trial of the OX40 agonist ivuxolimab. The TCR was taken from an adult with an advanced solid tumor such as melanoma, head and neck, liver or kidney cancer. V and J are TRBV19 and TRBJ1-5, with 8 bases matching TRBD1. The CDR3 sequence is CASRGQGPGQPQHF. The CDR3 DNA reads TGTGCCAGTAGAGGACAGGGTCCCGGTCAGCCCCAGCATTTT. Based on the CDR3 plus reference TRBV19 and TRBJ1-5, the full variable domain is DGGITQSPKYLFRKEGQNVTLSCEQNLNHDAMYWYRQDPGQGLRLIYYSQIVNDFQKGDIAEGYSVSREKKESFPLTVTSAQKNPTAFYLCASRGQGPGQPQHFGDGTRLSIL.